Presented here are 27 T cell receptor beta chains from one specimen sequenced in a study of blood T cell repertoires in COVID-19. Only in-frame clones appear in the TCRdb table, and some are missing; sequencing was by immunoSEQ multiplex PCR. The sample lists around 150,000 clones, 81% occurring once. Material: peripheral blood. The receptors stem from a man aged 60-69 years with active or convalescent COVID-19.

The V and J genes are TRBV21-1 and TRBJ1-5; TRBD1, as called in the table, went unchecked against the DNA. TRBV21-1 is a pseudogene. The CDR3 contains 12 residues. The CDR3 region has the DNA TGTGCCAGCAGCTCAAACAATCAGCCCCAGCATTTT. Translated: CASSSNNQPQHF.

This chain links TRBV5-4 with TRBJ2-7; 9 bases match TRBD2. CDR3 length: 15 amino acids. CDR1 and CDR2 (germline): SGHNT, YYREEE (reference sequence). The J segment lost 2 bases and the V segment lost 5 bases, leaving 8 bases of the junction unmatched. The CDR3 region is CASSLGGGAPYEQYF. The CDR3, as DNA: TGTGCCAGCAGTCTCGGCGGGGGGGCCCCCTACGAGCAGTACTTC.

The gene calls are TRBV7-9 and TRBJ1-6, with a tentative D call TRBD1 (5 bases). V lost 4 bases, J lost 5 bases, and 9 bases lay in between. Per the germline V gene, CDR1 is SEHNR and CDR2 is FQNEAQ (reference sequence). This CDR3 has 14 residues. The CDR3 here is CASSSDIDNSPLHF. The CDR3 nucleotides read TGTGCCAGCAGCTCGGACATCGATAATTCACCCCTCCACTTT.

The J gene is TRBJ2-2, the V gene TRBV5-1, with 8 bases that match TRBD2. From germline, CDR1 is SGHRS and CDR2 YFSETQ. This CDR3 has 18 amino acids. The J segment lost 7 bases and the V segment lost 0 bases, leaving 14 bases of the junction unmatched. Written as DNA, the CDR3 is TGCGCCAGCAGCTTGGATGTAAGCGGGAGTAACCGGGTCGGGGAGCTGTTTTTT. It yields the protein CASSLDVSGSNRVGELFF.

This clone was counted a single time. This chain joins TRBV10-3 and TRBJ2-1; TRBD2 agrees at 7 bases. Germline lookup yields CDR1 ENHRY and CDR2 SYGVKD. The CDR3 spans 15 residues. The ends lost 3 bases at V and 0 bases at J; junction bases unmatched: 2. The CDR3 is CAISDRGSSYNEQFF. The CDR3 DNA follows: TGTGCCATCAGTGATCGCGGGAGCTCCTACAATGAGCAGTTCTTC.

This rearrangement joins TRBV6-2 or TRBV6-3 to TRBJ2-3; D remains ambiguous. This CDR3 region has 14 residues. V lost 2 bases, J lost 2 bases, and 8 bases lay in between. Looked up from germline, CDR1 is MNHEY and CDR2 is SVGEGT. CDR3 DNA: TGTGCCAGCAGTTACGGGCTATTCACAGATACGCAGTATTTT. Its protein is CASSYGLFTDTQYF.

In this sample, this clone turned up once. The rearrangement uses TRBV10-3 and TRBJ2-2, with D perhaps TRBD1 (6 bases). Per germline, CDR1 ENHRY and CDR2 SYGVKD. CDR3 length equals 16 residues. Trimming cost V 0 bases and J 7 bases, with 15 bases left between them. CDR3 nucleotide sequence: TGTGCCATCAGTGAGTCTAGGACAGACTCCGGCGGGGAGCTGTTTTTT. Residues: CAISESRTDSGGELFF.

The chain employs TRBV20-1 and TRBJ2-5; D might be TRBD2 (5 bases). Germline-derived CDR1 and CDR2 are DFQATT and SNEGSKA (reference sequence). The CDR3 consists of 13 residues. Trimming removed 3 bases at V and 4 bases at J, with 12 bases between. The CDR3: CSASLTTGETQYF. CDR3 DNA sequence: TGCAGTGCTAGTTTGACTACCGGAGAGACCCAGTACTTC.

V gene TRBV28 combines with J gene TRBJ2-3; 10 bases align to TRBD2. With V trimmed by 2 bases and J by 2 bases, 1 base remained unmatched. CDR1 and CDR2 (germline): MDHEN, SYDVKM. The CDR3 sequence is 15 residues long. CDR3 nucleotide sequence: TGTGCCAGCAGTTTAACTAGCGGGACCACAGATACGCAGTATTTT. Encoded protein: CASSLTSGTTDTQYF.

The chain couples TRBV6-4 to TRBJ2-3, with 7 positions matching TRBD2. Germline lookup yields CDR1 MRHNA and CDR2 SNTAGT. The V and J ends lost 2 bases and 2 bases, in that order; junction bases with no gene match: 1. This CDR3 comprises 14 residues. The CDR3 loop reads CASSDGLDTDTQYF. The DNA for the CDR3 is TGTGCCAGCAGTGACGGACTAGACACAGATACGCAGTATTTT.

This rearrangement joins TRBV5-5 to TRBJ1-2; maybe TRBD1 (6 bases). V was clipped by 4 bases and J by 5 bases, with 21 bases between them. CDR1 SGHKS and CDR2 YYEKEE come from the germline V gene (reference sequence). This CDR3 contains 16 residues. The CDR3: CASSPFRQVEFYGYTF. The CDR3 bases are TGTGCCAGCAGCCCGTTTCGACAGGTCGAGTTTTATGGCTACACCTTC.

The gene calls are TRBV7-3 and TRBJ2-3; D perhaps matches TRBD1 (7 bases). V lost 3 bases and J 0 bases, leaving 10 bases between the germline ends. Germline-derived CDR1 and CDR2 are SGHTA and FQGTGA. This CDR3 comprises 15 residues. The CDR3 loop is CASSFRGASTDTQYF. As DNA, the CDR3 is TGTGCCAGCAGCTTCAGGGGGGCAAGCACAGATACGCAGTATTTT.

This chain links TRBV5-1 with TRBJ1-1, with TRBD1 identical over 11 bases. Germline lookup yields CDR1 SGHRS and CDR2 YFSETQ. The CDR3 contains 16 residues. Trimming removed 4 bases from V and 4 bases from J; junction bases left unmatched: 9. The CDR3 sequence: CASSPPGQGAGTEAFF. The CDR3 region has the DNA TGCGCCAGCAGCCCCCCAGGACAGGGGGCGGGCACTGAAGCTTTCTTT.

This chain links TRBV7-2 with TRBJ2-2, with 13 positions matching TRBD2. This CDR3 region has 19 residues. The V segment lost 5 bases and the J segment 2 bases; nucleotides outside the gene matches: 11. The V gene's germline CDR1 is SGHTA and CDR2 FQGNSA. In DNA form, the CDR3 reads TGTGCCAGCAGCAAATCCCGGACTAGCGGGGGCCCTAACACCGGGGAGCTGTTTTTT. Protein sequence: CASSKSRTSGGPNTGELFF.

The chain combines TRBV4-1 with TRBJ2-5; 12 bases are a match to TRBD2. The length of the CDR3 is 18 residues. Germline CDR1 reads MGHRA; CDR2 reads YSYEKL. V lost 0 bases and J lost 3; bases outside the gene matches: 8. The CDR3 bases are TGCGCCAGCAGCCAAGAGGCTAGCGGGAGGGTTTTGGAAGAGACCCAGTACTTC. Translating gives CASSQEASGRVLEETQYF.

The chain has TRBV6-1 and TRBJ1-4; D is undetermined. V dropped 4 bases and J dropped 4 bases, with 22 bases sitting between them. From germline, CDR1 is MNHNS and CDR2 SASEGT. The CDR3 spans 18 residues. The CDR3 loop reads CASSAGLQWNSGNEKLFF. In DNA, the CDR3 is TGTGCCAGCAGTGCCGGACTCCAATGGAATTCGGGTAATGAAAAACTGTTTTTT.

The rearrangement uses TRBV2 and TRBJ2-3; 8 bases align to TRBD1. The germline V gene has CDR1 SNHLY and CDR2 FYNNEI. The trim removed 6 bases at V and 3 bases at J, leaving 11 bases unmatched. This CDR3 comprises 16 residues. CDR3 in DNA: TGTGCCAGCAGAGACAGGGGCCGTGAACTTACAGATACGCAGTATTTT. Amino acid sequence: CASRDRGRELTDTQYF.

V gene TRBV6-4 combines with J gene TRBJ1-6; TRBD1 matches 8 bases. Germline V gene lookup returns CDR1 MRHNA and CDR2 SNTAGT. V was pared by 0 bases and J by 8 bases, with 3 bases of the junction left unmatched. This CDR3 has 15 residues. CDR3 region: CASSDSGQGDSPLHF. The CDR3 bases are TGTGCCAGCAGTGACTCCGGACAGGGAGATTCACCCCTCCACTTT.

As concerns this clone: A read error may explain this, as a much larger clone is one base away. The DNA for the CDR3 is TGTGCCAGCAGCCTAACAGGGTCCTCTGGAAACACCATATATTTT. Translation gives CASSLTGSSGNTIYF. The rearrangement joins TRBV5-4 to TRBJ1-3; possible D gene TRBD1, 6 bases. CDR3 length: 15 residues. Germline lookup yields CDR1 SGHNT and CDR2 YYREEE (reference sequence). Deletions cut 4 bases from V and 0 bases from J, with 11 bases between. The variable domain in full, completed from reference TRBV5-4 and TRBJ1-3, reads ETGVTQSPTHLIKTRGQQVTLRCSSQSGHNTVSWYQQALGQGPQFIFQYYREEENGRGNFPPRFSGLQFPNYSSELNVNALELDDSALYLCASSLTGSSGNTIYFGEGSWLTVV.

The V and J genes are TRBV6-5 and TRBJ2-7, with 7 bases aligning to TRBD2. Per germline, CDR1 MNHEY and CDR2 SVGAGI. Trimming at V came to 2 bases and at J to 4 bases, leaving 8 bases not matched to a gene. The CDR3 length is 15 residues. The CDR3 here is CASSYAGVGSYEQYF. CDR3 nucleotide sequence: TGTGCCAGCAGTTACGCGGGAGTGGGTAGTTACGAGCAGTACTTC.

The rearrangement links TRBV5-1 to TRBJ2-2; 9 positions agree with TRBD1. Germline V gene lookup returns CDR1 SGHRS and CDR2 YFSETQ. The V and J ends lost 0 bases and 3 bases, in that order; junction bases with no gene match: 6. This CDR3 spans 17 amino acids. The CDR3 DNA reads TGCGCCAGCAGCTTGGGGTTCACAGGGGGCGACACCGGGGAGCTGTTTTTT. As protein: CASSLGFTGGDTGELFF. Complete variable domain (other parts from reference TRBV5-1 and TRBJ2-2): KAGVTQTPRYLIKTRGQQVTLSCSPISGHRSVSWYQQTPGQGLQFLFEYFSETQRNKGNFPGRFSGRQFSNSRSEMNVSTLELGDSALYLCASSLGFTGGDTGELFFGEGSRLTVL.

This chain uses TRBV2 with TRBJ2-3; D may be TRBD1 (5 bases). V lost 6 bases and J lost 0, with 16 bases in between. CDR3 length: 16 amino acids. From germline, CDR1 is SNHLY and CDR2 FYNNEI. In DNA form, the CDR3 reads TGTGCCAGCAGCGTCCCGACAGTTGGGAGCACAGATACGCAGTATTTT. It encodes CASSVPTVGSTDTQYF.

V and J are TRBV4-1 and TRBJ1-1; TRBD1 agrees at 7 bases. This CDR3 comprises 15 residues. Germline assignment: CDR1 MGHRA and CDR2 YSYEKL. V shed 4 bases and J 4 bases; nucleotides not matched to a gene: 9. CDR3 nucleotide sequence: TGCGCCAGCAGCCTACCCCCGGCAGGGGGCACTGAAGCTTTCTTT. Its translation: CASSLPPAGGTEAFF.

This clone has a handful of counts. The chain couples TRBV9 to TRBJ1-6; D ambiguous. The germline V and J ends were trimmed by 0 bases and 0 bases, with 4 bases remaining between them. Germline values: CDR1 SGDLS, CDR2 YYNGEE. The CDR3 loop spans 15 amino acids. The CDR3 nucleotides read TGTGCCAGCAGCGTAGCGGGCTCCTATAATTCACCCCTCCACTTT. It yields the protein CASSVAGSYNSPLHF. Full variable domain (missing parts from reference TRBV9 and TRBJ1-6): DSGVTQTPKHLITATGQRVTLRCSPRSGDLSVYWYQQSLDQGLQFLIQYYNGEERAKGNILERFSAQQFPDLHSELNLSSLELGDSALYFCASSVAGSYNSPLHFGNGTRLTVT.

The V call is TRBV2, the J call TRBJ1-2, with 10 bases fitting TRBD1. Germline lookup yields CDR1 SNHLY and CDR2 FYNNEI. The CDR3 is 17 amino acids. With V trimmed by 7 bases and J by 0 bases, 11 bases remained unmatched. Here the CDR3 reads CASNGGDRGQTNYGYTF. CDR3 DNA sequence: TGTGCCAGCAACGGGGGGGACAGGGGACAGACTAACTATGGCTACACCTTC. The complete variable domain, with remaining parts taken from reference TRBV2 and TRBJ1-2, reads EPEVTQTPSHQVTQMGQEVILRCVPISNHLYFYWYRQILGQKVEFLVSFYNNEISEKSEIFDDQFSVERPDGSNFTLKIRSTKLEDSAMYFCASNGGDRGQTNYGYTFGSGTRLTVV.

This clone turned up a few times. The chain employs TRBV5-8 and TRBJ2-3; 7 nucleotides match TRBD2. V was pared by 4 bases and J by 0 bases, with 5 bases of the junction left unmatched. Per the germline V gene, CDR1 is SGHTS and CDR2 is YDEGEE. The CDR3 totals 15 residues. The DNA of the CDR3 is TGTGCCAGCAGCGGGGGACTATCAAGCACAGATACGCAGTATTTT. Translating gives CASSGGLSSTDTQYF. The whole variable domain, remainder taken from reference TRBV5-8 and TRBJ2-3, is EAGVTQSPTHLIKTRGQQATLRCSPISGHTSVYWYQQALGLGLQFLLWYDEGEERNRGNFPPRFSGRQFPNYSSELNVNALELEDSALYLCASSGGLSSTDTQYFGPGTRLTVL.

The chain links TRBV28 to TRBJ1-6; D ambiguous. Germline V gene lookup returns CDR1 MDHEN and CDR2 SYDVKM. The CDR3 runs to 14 residues. The V end was cut by 1 base, the J end by 9 bases, with 10 bases between. The DNA for the CDR3 is TGTGCCAGCAGTTTATACGGCGGAAGTTCACCCCTCCACTTT. Translation: CASSLYGGSSPLHF.